This T cell receptor (beta chain) emerged from a study of T cell repertoires in cytomegalovirus infection. Study-wide findings and caveats: What dominated the ex vivo response were HLA-C-restricted CMV-specific TCR beta clonotypes.

Using its own MiXCR run on the reads, TCRdb lists one record per CDR3 protein. The sample holds some 800,000 distinct CDR3 sequences; approximately 30% are singletons and the top ten take around an eighth. This clonotype was observed a few times. Its cognate antigen is unknown. Per the germline V gene, CDR1 is MNHEY and CDR2 is SVGAGI. The ends were cut back, 5 bases at V and 5 bases at J, with 13 bases in the middle. The CDR3 covers 13 residues. This TCR derives from a human donor in good health (CMV status not recorded). Some clones in this sample may be carry-over from other donors' samples. Source: cultured CD8+ T cells from PBMCs, taken from culture after CMV antigen stimulation. The chain couples TRBV6-5 to TRBJ2-7; D call uncertain. The CDR3 coding sequence is TGTGCCAGCAGTCTACGGACGGCCCACGAGCAGTACTTC. This encodes CASSLRTAHEQYF.